These T cell receptor beta chains were read from a single sample in a study of blood T cells in healthy people across ages. TCRdb itself ran the 5' RACE reads through MiXCR, one entry per CDR3 protein. This table has about 670,000 distinct CDR3 sequences, approximately 40% appearing once. Sequenced material: blood. Receptor source: an elderly man in good health. The CDR3 runs from the conserved cysteine through the conserved F or W. The order of the fields is V gene, J gene, clone size, D gene, CDR3 DNA, CDR3 protein. A D gene is named only where the DNA matches it firmly. The listing skips clone size in some rows; elsewhere it reads once, few, many or a size class.

>TRBV7-8|TRBJ1-1|.|.
TGTGCCAGCAGTAAGGGACTGAACACTGAAGCTTTCTTT
CASSKGLNTEAFF
>TRBV6-4|TRBJ1-2|.|TRBD1
TGTGCCAGCAGTAACACAGGGGGCGATGGCTACATCTTC
CASSNTGGDGYIF
>TRBV2|TRBJ1-3|.|.
TGTGCCAGCAGTGAGGTTGACACCATATATTTT
CASSEVDTIYF
>TRBV7-9|TRBJ1-5|.|.
TGTGCCAGCAGCTTTGGTATGTCAGACGCTCAGCCCCAGCATTTT
CASSFGMSDAQPQHF
>TRBV30|TRBJ1-2|.|TRBD1
TGTGCCTGGAGACCGGACAGGGACAACTATGGCTACACCTTC
CAWRPDRDNYGYTF
>TRBV27|TRBJ2-1|many|.
TGTGCCAGCACGGCATACAATGAGCAGTTCTTC
CASTAYNEQFF
>TRBV4-1|TRBJ1-2|.|.
TGCGCCAGCAGCCCCTGGTTCGGGAGCTATGGCTACACCTTC
CASSPWFGSYGYTF
>TRBV7-2|TRBJ2-1|.|TRBD2
TGTGCCAGCAGCTTTCATAGCGGGGGGGCCATGGATGAGCAGTTCTTC
CASSFHSGGAMDEQFF
>TRBV4-1|TRBJ1-2|.|.
TGCGCCAACAGCCAAGATTTGCGCAGCTATGGCTACACCTTC
CANSQDLRSYGYTF
>TRBV5-1|TRBJ1-1|.|.
TGCGCCAGCAGCTTGAGTAGAGGAAGGGCTGAAGCTTTCTTT
CASSLSRGRAEAFF
>TRBV4-2|TRBJ1-2|.|.
TGTGCCAGCAGCCAACAAGAAGGGGGATCCACCTTC
CASSQQEGGSTF
>TRBV5-1|TRBJ2-2|few|TRBD1
TGCGCCAGCACCGGGACAGGGGCGCGGACCGGGGAGCTGTTTTTT
CASTGTGARTGELFF
>TRBV29-1|TRBJ2-7|.|TRBD2
TGCAGCGTTCTTCGGGGGGAGTCCTACGAGCTGTACTTC
CSVLRGESYELYF
>TRBV6-2/TRBV6-3|TRBJ2-3|.|TRBD1
TGTGCCAGCAGTTTCCGGGACAGGGCGGATACGCAGTATTTT
CASSFRDRADTQYF
>TRBV10-3|TRBJ2-7|many|.
TGTGCCATCAGTGAATACTACGAGCAGTACTTC
CAISEYYEQYF
>TRBV11-2|TRBJ2-1|few|TRBD2
TGTGCCAGCAGCATAGCTAGCGGGAGGGCCGTCGGTGAGCAGTTCTTC
CASSIASGRAVGEQFF
>TRBV7-2|TRBJ2-7|few|.
TGTGCCAGCAGCTTAGGGGGACCCGGAAACTACGAGCAGTACTTC
CASSLGGPGNYEQYF
>TRBV6-5|TRBJ2-3|.|.
TGTGCCAGCAAAACCGGGAGAAGCACAGATACGCAGTATTTT
CASKTGRSTDTQYF
>TRBV6-1|TRBJ2-7|.|.
TGTGCCAGCAGTCCGACGACCGGAGGCGAGCAGTACTTC
CASSPTTGGEQYF
>TRBV29-1|TRBJ2-1|many|.
TGCAGCGTTGCCAGGGGCTACAATGAGCAGTTCTTC
CSVARGYNEQFF
>TRBV5-1|TRBJ2-7|few|.
TGCGCCAGCGGGTCCGGGACACCCCCCTACGAGCAGTACTTC
CASGSGTPPYEQYF
>TRBV7-3|TRBJ1-6|few|.
TGTGCCAGCTCCTCTTATTCACCCCTCCACTTT
CASSSYSPLHF
>TRBV20-1|TRBJ1-2|.|TRBD1
TGCAGTTTACCCTCGGGACAGGGGTACTCTGGCTACACCTTC
CSLPSGQGYSGYTF
>TRBV5-1|TRBJ2-3|many|TRBD2
TGCGCCAGCAGCTCACTAGCGACGGCAGATACGCAGTATTTT
CASSSLATADTQYF
>TRBV5-1|TRBJ2-3|many|TRBD2
TGCGCCAGCAGCTCGAGCGGGACTCCAGATACGCAGTATTTT
CASSSSGTPDTQYF
>TRBV12-3/TRBV12-4|TRBJ2-1|.|.
TGTGCCAGCAGTCTAACAGGGAGGGGTGAGCAGTTCTTC
CASSLTGRGEQFF
>TRBV7-2|TRBJ2-7|few|TRBD2
TGTGCCAGCAGCTTAGACCCGGGGACTACCTACGAGCAGTACTTC
CASSLDPGTTYEQYF
>TRBV20-1|TRBJ2-3|.|.
TGCAGTGCTAGGGGGCAGGACGCCGTCAGTCTTAGGACAGATACGCAGTATTTT
CSARGQDAVSLRTDTQYF
>TRBV7-3|TRBJ2-7|few|.
TGTGCCAGCAGCCCAATGGGCCTCGGCGAGCAGTACTTC
CASSPMGLGEQYF
>TRBV4-1|TRBJ2-6|few|.
TGCGCCAGCAGCCAAGACCGCTCTGGGGCCAACGTCCTGACTTTC
CASSQDRSGANVLTF
>TRBV28|TRBJ1-6|.|.
TGTGCCAGCAGTGAACGGACGGGAAATAATTCACCCCTCCACTTT
CASSERTGNNSPLHF
>TRBV4-2|TRBJ1-2|.|.
TGTGCCAGCAGCCAAGGGGGGCTACAGGGAAACTATGGCTACACCTTC
CASSQGGLQGNYGYTF
>TRBV27|TRBJ2-5|few|TRBD1
TGTGCCAGCAGCCCCGGGACAGGGGTTAGAGAGACCCAGTACTTC
CASSPGTGVRETQYF
>TRBV25-1|TRBJ2-1|few|.
TGTGCCAGCAGTGAATACGGGCAGAGAGGGAATGAGCAGTTCTTC
CASSEYGQRGNEQFF
>TRBV15|TRBJ2-7|.|TRBD1
TGTGCCACCAGCAGAGGGGGAACAGGGGCGGCGAAGTTGCAGTACTTC
CATSRGGTGAAKLQYF
>TRBV20-1|TRBJ2-7|.|.
TGCAGTGCTGCCGGGACGTTGCTCCACGAGCAGTACTTC
CSAAGTLLHEQYF
>TRBV20-1|TRBJ2-2|few|.
TGCAGTGCTAGAGGCTTACAGAGGCCAGGCACCGGGGAGCTGTTTTTT
CSARGLQRPGTGELFF
>TRBV4-2|TRBJ2-1|few|TRBD2
TGTGCCAGCAGCCACCCCGGGACTAGCGGGGACGAGCAGTTCTTC
CASSHPGTSGDEQFF
>TRBV28|TRBJ2-5|.|TRBD2
TGTGCCAGCAGTGGGACTAGCGGGAGTCTGGGGACCCAGTACTTC
CASSGTSGSLGTQYF
>TRBV4-1|TRBJ2-4|few|.
TGCGCCAGCAGCCAAGCCAGGAACCCCTACAACATTCAGTACTTC
CASSQARNPYNIQYF
>TRBV28|TRBJ1-1|.|.
TGTGCCAGCAGTTCCACAGGGAAGAACACTGAAGCTTTCTTT
CASSSTGKNTEAFF
>TRBV7-9|TRBJ1-5|.|.
TGTGCCAGCAGCCACGGGACGGGTAGCAATCAGCCCCAGCATTTT
CASSHGTGSNQPQHF
>TRBV4-1|TRBJ2-7|.|.
TGCGCCAGCAGCCAAGATCTGCGGGCCTACGAGCAGTACTTC
CASSQDLRAYEQYF
>TRBV20-1|TRBJ1-5|.|.
TGCAGCGGGGGGGCAGGGGCTCCCAATCAGCCCCAGCATTTT
CSGGAGAPNQPQHF
>TRBV20-1|TRBJ1-5|many|.
TGCAGTGCCCCCAGCGCAGGGACGAGTCAGCCCCAGCATTTT
CSAPSAGTSQPQHF
>TRBV7-2|TRBJ2-7|few|TRBD1
TGTGCCAGCAGCTTAGTGGACAGGGACTACGAGCAGTACTTC
CASSLVDRDYEQYF
>TRBV4-2|TRBJ2-5|few|TRBD2
TGTGCCAGCAGCCAAAAGACTAGCGCCCGGGCCCAAGAGACCCAGTACTTC
CASSQKTSARAQETQYF
>TRBV5-1|TRBJ2-7|few|.
TGCGCCAGCAGCACGCCCGACAGCTCCTACGAGCAGTACTTC
CASSTPDSSYEQYF
>TRBV29-1|TRBJ2-3|many|TRBD2
TGCAGCGATACGGGGGGTAAGAGCACGGATACGCAGTATTTT
CSDTGGKSTDTQYF
>TRBV28|TRBJ2-6|few|.
TGTGCCAGCATTGGGGCAGGACAATTCTCTGGGGCCAGCGTCCTGACTTTC
CASIGAGQFSGASVLTF
>TRBV11-2|TRBJ1-1|few|.
TGTGCCAGCAGCTTATTGGTGGGGATCAGGGCCTTGAACACTGAAGCTTTCTTT
CASSLLVGIRALNTEAFF